The 32 T cell receptor beta chains reported below all come from one sample, sequenced in a study of blood T cells in healthy people across ages. Next came a second PCR, run for about 7 to 12 cycles, which used a sample-barcoded 5' primer along with a J-beta primer mix. A single record per CDR3 protein comes from TCRdb applying MiXCR to the 5' RACE reads. Among 600,000 to 650,000 distinct CDR3 sequences listed, around three fifths were seen once. The material sequenced was blood. The receptor set was obtained from a man aged 55-75 years in good health.

Concerning this clonotype: A much larger clone differs from this one at a single base, so this may be a read error. This chain uses TRBV2 with TRBJ2-1; the match to TRBD2 covers 12 bases. CDR1 and CDR2 from the germline V gene are SNHLY and FYNNEI. The CDR3 length is 15 residues. Trimming at V came to 8 bases and at J to 2 bases, leaving 4 bases not matched to a gene. The CDR3 protein is CASHPSGGAYNEQFF. CDR3 DNA: TGTGCCAGCCATCCTAGCGGGGGGGCCTACAATGAGCAGTTCTTC.

The count of this clonotype is one. The rearrangement links TRBV20-1 to TRBJ2-4; D may match TRBD1 or TRBD2 (6 bases each). The J call may be faulty, since TRBJ2-7 better matches the DNA end. This CDR3 spans 12 amino acids. Germline V gene lookup returns CDR1 DFQATT and CDR2 SNEGSKA (reference sequence). CDR3 residues: CSARKGGGEQYF. The CDR3, as DNA: TGCAGTGCTAGAAAGGGGGGTGGCGAGCAGTACTTC.

V and J are TRBV2 and TRBJ2-4; D not certain. Gene TRBJ2-5 matches the end of the DNA better, so the J call may be wrong. This CDR3 contains 12 residues. CDR1 and CDR2 from the germline V gene are SNHLY and FYNNEI. The CDR3 DNA follows: TGTGCCAGCAAGCCAGACCAAGAGACCCAGTACTTC. As protein: CASKPDQETQYF.

The genes are TRBV4-1 and TRBJ2-7; tentatively, D is TRBD1 (6 bases). The germline gives CDR1 MGHRA, CDR2 YSYEKL. CDR3 length: 13 amino acids. Trimming took 0 bases from V and 9 from J, leaving 12 bases between them. CDR3 protein: CASSQDRTDAQYF. The CDR3 coding sequence is TGCGCCAGCAGCCAAGATCGGACAGACGCGCAGTACTTC.

This clonotype has only a few counts. This chain joins TRBV20-1 and TRBJ2-1; the D call may be TRBD1 or TRBD2 (5 bases each). The CDR3 runs to 13 residues. CDR1 is DFQATT, CDR2 SNEGSKA, per germline (reference sequence). CDR3 region: CSALGDGYNEQFF. As DNA, the CDR3 is TGCAGCGCCCTCGGGGACGGATACAATGAGCAGTTCTTC.

This clonotype was seen only a few times. The chain links TRBV5-5 to TRBJ2-5; D possibly corresponds to TRBD1 (5 bases). Germline CDR1 SGHKS, CDR2 YYEKEE (reference sequence). V lost 0 bases and J 2 bases, leaving 11 bases between the germline ends. The CDR3 covers 15 residues. The CDR3 nucleotides read TGTGCCAGCAGCTTGGCGGGTAGGGGACAAGAGACCCAGTACTTC. This encodes CASSLAGRGQETQYF.

This rearrangement joins TRBV5-1 to TRBJ1-2; 8 nucleotides line up with TRBD1. Germline loops: CDR1 SGHRS, CDR2 YFSETQ. Trimming at V came to 5 bases and at J to 4 bases, leaving 13 bases not matched to a gene. CDR3 size: 16 residues. Here the CDR3 DNA reads TGCGCCAGCAGAGGTATTCCCACAGGGGGGACCTATGGCTACACCTTC. It specifies CASRGIPTGGTYGYTF.

This clonotype appeared a single time. The CDR3 loop is CASSAEGKGGYGYTF. The DNA of the CDR3 is TGTGCCAGCAGCGCAGAAGGGAAGGGCGGCTATGGCTACACCTTC. V gene TRBV9 combines with J gene TRBJ1-2; D not resolved. The V end was cut by 3 bases, the J end by 4 bases, with 16 bases between. This CDR3 is 15 amino acids long. The germline gives CDR1 SGDLS, CDR2 YYNGEE.

The chain has TRBV29-1 and TRBJ1-2; perhaps TRBD1 as D (6 bases). The CDR3 length is 13 residues. Between the trimmed V and J ends, which lost 6 bases and 7 bases, there was a span of 18 bases. Per germline, CDR1 SQVTM and CDR2 ANQGSEA. CDR3 amino acids: CSVGRGTDLGYTF. DNA for the CDR3: TGCAGCGTCGGGAGGGGGACTGACCTTGGCTACACCTTC. Complete variable domain (other parts from reference TRBV29-1 and TRBJ1-2): SAVISQKPSRDICQRGTSLTIQCQVDSQVTMMFWYRQQPGQSLTLIATANQGSEATYESGFVIDKFPISRPNLTFSTLTVSNMSPEDSSIYLCSVGRGTDLGYTFGSGTRLTVV.

V usage is TRBV7-9 and J usage is TRBJ2-6, with 9 bases identical to TRBD1. V lost 6 bases and J lost 6; bases outside the gene matches: 6. The CDR3 covers 15 residues. Germline V lookup: CDR1 SEHNR, CDR2 FQNEAQ (reference sequence). CDR3 loop: CASSSDRGEANVLTF. CDR3 coding DNA: TGTGCCAGCAGTTCGGACAGGGGTGAGGCCAACGTCCTGACTTTC.

This clonotype was seen a handful of times. The gene calls are TRBV5-1 and TRBJ2-5; 7 bases line up with TRBD1. J gave up 3 bases and V 4 bases, and 6 bases lay outside the gene matches. The CDR3 sequence is 14 residues long. Per the germline V gene, CDR1 is SGHRS and CDR2 is YFSETQ. The DNA for the CDR3 is TGCGCCAGCAGCCCCCGGGACAGAGAAGAGACCCAGTACTTC. Amino acid sequence: CASSPRDREETQYF.

On this clonotype itself: An end of the junction does not agree with germline; a read error may underlie this. The V gene is TRBV10-3, the J gene TRBJ2-3; D is unclear. The length of the CDR3 is 15 residues. Germline V gene lookup returns CDR1 ENHRY and CDR2 SYGVKD. The CDR3 nucleotides read TGCGCCATCAGTGAGGAGCCAGGAAGCACAGATACGCAGTATTTT. This translates into CAISEEPGSTDTQYF.

The V gene is TRBV7-2, the J gene TRBJ2-1; TRBD1 agrees at 10 bases. V gave up 4 bases and J gave up 4 bases; unmatched junction bases: 7. This CDR3 contains 16 residues. The germline V gene has CDR1 SGHTA and CDR2 FQGNSA. The CDR3 DNA is TGTGCCAGCAGCTCGTATCCGGGACAGGGGTACAATGAGCAGTTCTTC. Its protein product is CASSSYPGQGYNEQFF. Together with reference TRBV7-2 and TRBJ2-1, the CDR3 gives the full variable domain: GAGVSQSPSNKVTEKGKDVELRCDPISGHTALYWYRQSLGQGLEFLIYFQGNSAPDKSGLPSDRFSAERTGGSVSTLTIQRTQQEDSAVYLCASSSYPGQGYNEQFFGPGTRLTVL.

V usage is TRBV14 and J usage is TRBJ1-5; D is undetermined. Trimming shortened V by 2 bases and J by 11 bases, and 7 bases separated the two germline ends. This CDR3 has 11 amino acids. Germline assignment: CDR1 SGHDN and CDR2 FVKESK. This CDR3 reads CASSQSFSQHF. In DNA form, the CDR3 reads TGTGCCAGCAGCCAAAGCTTTTCCCAGCATTTT.

This clonotype was picked up a small number of times. This sequence joins TRBV7-2 and TRBJ2-2; TRBD2 aligns across 8 bases. J lost 4 bases, V lost 8 bases, and 9 bases had no gene match. CDR3 length equals 15 residues. Germline CDR1 is SGHTA and CDR2 is FQGNSA. The CDR3 nucleotides are TGTGCCAGCGGCAGAGCGGGGGCCCTCACCGGGGAGCTGTTTTTT. It translates to CASGRAGALTGELFF.

The V call is TRBV3-1, the J call TRBJ1-2; D call uncertain. Trimming stripped 4 bases from V and 8 bases from J, with 17 bases between. The germline CDR1 and CDR2 sequences are LGHDT and YNNKEL (reference sequence). The CDR3 length is 14 residues. The CDR3 is CASSRGSSTGGYTF. CDR3 coding DNA: TGTGCCAGCAGCCGAGGGAGCTCAACGGGGGGCTACACCTTC.

This chain joins TRBV2 and TRBJ2-7, with D perhaps matching TRBD1 (6 bases). The CDR3 runs 14 residues. Germline V gene data show CDR1 as SNHLY and CDR2 as FYNNEI. Trimming removed 2 bases at V and 5 bases at J, with 13 bases between. The CDR3 loop reads CASSENRAGNEQYF. DNA for the CDR3: TGTGCCAGCAGTGAAAACAGGGCTGGGAACGAGCAGTACTTC.

This clonotype appeared a few times. The V and J genes are TRBV5-5 and TRBJ1-1; 7 bases line up with TRBD1. V trimming: 4 bases; J trimming: 1 base; junction bases outside the gene matches: 13. CDR1 and CDR2 from the germline V gene are SGHKS and YYEKEE (reference sequence). The CDR3 extends over 17 amino acids. For the CDR3, the DNA is TGTGCCAGCAGCGGGGTCGACAGGGTGGGGCCGAACACTGAAGCTTTCTTT. Protein: CASSGVDRVGPNTEAFF.

The chain joins TRBV9 to TRBJ1-1; D possibly corresponds to TRBD1 (6 bases). The CDR3 is 15 residues long. V lost 0 bases to trimming and J lost 5 bases, with 14 bases between them. CDR1 is SGDLS and CDR2 is YYNGEE in the germline V gene. The CDR3 protein is CASSVGGGRGTEAFF. In DNA form, the CDR3 reads TGTGCCAGCAGCGTAGGTGGGGGGCGAGGAACTGAAGCTTTCTTT.

The rearrangement uses TRBV20-1 and TRBJ1-5; TRBD1 matches at 9 bases. This CDR3 is built from 15 residues. With 1 base clipped from V and 3 bases from J, the junction kept 4 bases outside the gene matches. Per germline, CDR1 DFQATT and CDR2 SNEGSKA (reference sequence). The DNA for the CDR3 is TGCAGTGCTAGAGTCGGGACAGGGAACAATCAGCCCCAGCATTTT. Translated, it gives CSARVGTGNNQPQHF.

This clonotype was detected a few times. The chain joins TRBV4-2 to TRBJ2-5, with D possibly being TRBD2 (6 bases). From germline, CDR1 is LGHNA and CDR2 YNFKEQ. The CDR3 contains 15 residues. Trimming removed 5 bases from V and 2 bases from J, with 15 bases in between. The CDR3 DNA reads TGTGCCAGCAGCACCCGGGACTTAGTTCAAGAGACCCAGTACTTC. This encodes CASSTRDLVQETQYF.

This clonotype was counted between two and nine times. V gene TRBV21-1 combines with J gene TRBJ2-1; the table gives TRBD1 as D, unverified against the DNA. TRBV21-1 is marked as a pseudogene. CDR3 size: 16 residues. CDR3 region: CASVSGTDRGHDEQFF. CDR3 DNA: TGTGCCAGCGTGTCAGGAACGGACAGGGGGCACGATGAGCAGTTCTTC.

J is TRBJ2-7 and V is TRBV20-1; 10 nucleotides agree with TRBD1. Trimming took 5 bases from V and 2 from J; bases not matched to a gene: 6. The CDR3 runs 14 residues. Germline loops: CDR1 DFQATT, CDR2 SNEGSKA (reference sequence). The CDR3 DNA reads as TGCAGTGCTGAGGACAGGGGGTTAACCTACGAGCAGTACTTC. This gives the protein CSAEDRGLTYEQYF.

The rearrangement uses TRBV5-1 and TRBJ2-7; 7 positions agree with TRBD1. The DNA matches TRBJ2-5 better at its end, which makes the J call doubtful. The germline V gene has CDR1 SGHRS and CDR2 YFSETQ. The CDR3 has 13 amino acids. The CDR3 sequence is CASGVQGIETQYF. DNA for the CDR3: TGCGCCAGCGGTGTACAGGGGATAGAGACCCAGTACTTC.

This clonotype turned up a few times. The chain couples TRBV3-1 to TRBJ2-7; possible D gene TRBD2, 6 bases. CDR1 LGHDT and CDR2 YNNKEL come from the germline V gene (reference sequence). CDR3 length equals 13 residues. The germline V and J ends were trimmed by 7 bases and 1 base, with 11 bases remaining between them. Here the CDR3 DNA reads TGTGCCAGCAAAGCGGGTTCTTCCTACGAGCAGTACTTC. It is translated as CASKAGSSYEQYF.

This clonotype showed up just a few times. The rearrangement joins TRBV4-2 to TRBJ2-1; 15 bases agree with TRBD2. Germline CDR1 is LGHNA and CDR2 is YNFKEQ. The CDR3 length is 18 residues. The junction had 7 bases not matched to a gene; V was cut back by 3 bases and J by 4 bases. The CDR3 loop reads CASSQGGTSGGKYNEQFF. The CDR3 bases are TGTGCCAGCAGCCAGGGTGGGACTAGCGGGGGGAAGTACAATGAGCAGTTCTTC.

The chain recombines TRBV20-1 with TRBJ2-7; 10 bases line up with TRBD2. This CDR3 comprises 17 residues. V was clipped by 0 bases and J by 0 bases; unmatched bases: 8. Germline V gives CDR1 DFQATT, CDR2 SNEGSKA (reference sequence). CDR3 DNA: TGCAGTGCTAGAGATGTGCGACTAGCGGGTAGCTCCTACGAGCAGTACTTC. Its translation: CSARDVRLAGSSYEQYF.

In its sample, this clonotype was seen a few times. The chain couples TRBV2 to TRBJ2-6; a possible D gene is TRBD2 (5 bases). Per germline, CDR1 SNHLY and CDR2 FYNNEI. V lost 8 bases and J 0 bases, leaving 14 bases between the germline ends. The CDR3 has 16 amino acids. CDR3 residues: CASRGQPVSGANVLTF. Here the CDR3 DNA reads TGTGCCAGCCGGGGTCAGCCCGTCTCTGGGGCCAACGTCCTGACTTTC.

This clonotype was seen only a few times. This sequence joins TRBV5-1 and TRBJ2-5; D perhaps matches TRBD1 (6 bases). TRBJ2-7 matches the DNA end more closely, so the J call is doubtful. The CDR3 consists of 16 residues. From germline, CDR1 is SGHRS and CDR2 YFSETQ. CDR3: CASSLRTASIAYEQYF. Written as DNA, the CDR3 is TGCGCCAGCAGCTTGAGGACAGCATCTATAGCCTACGAGCAGTACTTC.

This clonotype was seen at least ten times. The chain has TRBV5-1 and TRBJ1-4; maybe TRBD1 (5 bases). This CDR3 contains 12 residues. Germline CDR1 reads SGHRS; CDR2 reads YFSETQ. Trimming took off 4 bases at V and 7 bases at J, with 8 bases between the two ends. The CDR3 loop reads CASSGQGEKLFF. The CDR3 nucleotides are TGCGCCAGCAGCGGACAAGGTGAAAAACTGTTTTTT.

This clonotype was detected a few times. CDR3 loop: CASSPRGGHEQYF. The DNA of the CDR3 is TGTGCCAGCTCACCACGAGGGGGCCACGAGCAGTACTTC. The V call is TRBV18, the J call TRBJ2-7; 7 nucleotides align to TRBD1. Germline values: CDR1 KGHSH, CDR2 LQKENI. CDR3 length equals 13 residues. The trim removed 1 base at V and 5 bases at J, leaving 2 bases unmatched.

V gene TRBV24-1 combines with J gene TRBJ2-3; 7 bases are a match to TRBD1. The V gene's germline CDR1 is KGHDR and CDR2 SFDVKD. The CDR3 spans 14 residues. The V and J ends lost 3 bases and 4 bases, in that order; junction bases with no gene match: 3. The CDR3 is CATSDPTGADTQYF. CDR3 coding DNA: TGTGCCACCAGTGATCCCACAGGGGCAGATACGCAGTATTTT.